These 21 T cell receptor beta chains were sequenced from one sample in a study of cytomegalovirus exposure and HLA in healthy donors. The study ran its PCR with 60 Vbeta and 13 Jbeta primers. Measured with immunoSEQ multiplex PCR; TCRdb has only the in-frame clones, and not every one. The profile shows 95,000 to 130,000 clones, 81% of them singletons. The sequencing sample was made of PBMCs. These receptors were collected from a woman aged 30 to 39 in good health and CMV-seronegative.

This rearrangement joins TRBV2 to TRBJ1-5, with 8 bases identical to TRBD1. The CDR3 runs 16 residues. Trimming at V came to 6 bases and at J to 2 bases, leaving 9 bases not matched to a gene. In germline, CDR1 is SNHLY, CDR2 FYNNEI. CDR3 sequence reads: CASRRTGGGGNQPQHF. The CDR3 nucleotides read TGTGCCAGCAGGAGAACAGGGGGTGGGGGCAATCAGCCCCAGCATTTT. The entire variable domain, with the rest obtained from reference TRBV2 and TRBJ1-5, is as follows: EPEVTQTPSHQVTQMGQEVILRCVPISNHLYFYWYRQILGQKVEFLVSFYNNEISEKSEIFDDQFSVERPDGSNFTLKIRSTKLEDSAMYFCASRRTGGGGNQPQHFGDGTRLSIL.

This chain connects TRBV7-9 to TRBJ2-7, with TRBD1 matching over 10 bases. The CDR3 covers 14 residues. Germline CDR1 reads SEHNR; CDR2 reads FQNEAQ (reference sequence). V was pared by 1 base and J by 11 bases, with 8 bases of the junction left unmatched. The CDR3 loop reads CASSLGSGTGAKYF. CDR3 bases: TGTGCCAGCAGCTTAGGTTCCGGGACAGGGGCTAAGTACTTC.

The rearrangement joins TRBV21-1 to TRBJ1-1. TRBV21-1 is classified as a pseudogene. The CDR3 extends over 12 amino acids. The CDR3: CASSGPGLWAFF. CDR3 nucleotides: TGTGCCAGCAGCGGCCCGGGACTATGGGCTTTCTTT.

The chain recombines TRBV6-1 with TRBJ2-1; 10 bases match TRBD1. J lost 8 bases, V lost 4 bases, and 8 bases had no gene match. The CDR3 has 15 amino acids. The germline gives CDR1 MNHNS, CDR2 SASEGT. The CDR3 loop reads CASSVTGGDVDEQFF. In DNA form, the CDR3 reads TGTGCCAGCAGTGTGACAGGGGGCGATGTGGATGAGCAGTTCTTC.

CDR3 residues: CASSQMTGISYEQYF. CDR3 sequence (DNA): TGCGCCAGCAGCCAAATGACAGGGATCTCCTACGAGCAGTACTTC. The V call is TRBV5-1, the J call TRBJ2-7; TRBD1 matches at 7 bases. Unmatched junction bases numbered 7, after V lost 4 bases and J lost 0 bases. Germline V gene data show CDR1 as SGHRS and CDR2 as YFSETQ. The CDR3 is 15 residues long.

This clone showed up just a few times. The V gene is TRBV28, the J gene TRBJ1-1; D possibly corresponds to TRBD1 (6 bases). This CDR3 comprises 16 residues. Per germline, CDR1 MDHEN and CDR2 SYDVKM. The V end lost 3 bases, the J end lost 5 bases, and 19 bases lay between the germline ends. Here the CDR3 reads CASSFGIRGWGTEAFF. Written as DNA, the CDR3 is TGTGCCAGCAGTTTTGGGATCAGGGGATGGGGAACTGAAGCTTTCTTT.

CDR3 bases: TGTGCCAGCAGCTTACAGCCCCTACTAGCGTCAAACCCCAATGAGCAGTTCTTC. It specifies CASSLQPLLASNPNEQFF. The rearrangement uses TRBV7-9 and TRBJ2-1; 7 bases map to TRBD2. The CDR3 spans 18 residues. Germline trimming cut 2 bases from V and 6 bases from J; bases unmatched to any gene: 16. CDR1 and CDR2 (germline): SEHNR, FQNEAQ (reference sequence).

The chain is built from TRBV7-9 and TRBJ1-5; D is unclear. The V end was cut by 11 bases, the J end by 7 bases, with 18 bases between. The germline CDR1 and CDR2 sequences are SEHNR and FQNEAQ (reference sequence). The length of the CDR3 is 13 residues. The CDR3 region is CASTGEGGQPQHF. The CDR3 region has the DNA TGTGCCTCTACCGGGGAGGGCGGGCAGCCCCAGCATTTT.

The rearrangement joins TRBV10-1 to TRBJ2-3; D call uncertain. CDR3 size: 14 residues. The V and J ends lost 3 bases and 3 bases respectively, with 10 bases between them. The germline gives CDR1 WNHNN, CDR2 SYGVQD (reference sequence). As DNA, the CDR3 is TGCGCCAGCAGTGATGTCAGATCTACAGATACGCAGTATTTT. This gives the protein CASSDVRSTDTQYF.

CDR3 coding DNA: TGCGCCAGCAGCCAAGTAGCGGGAGGGGGGTACGAGCAGTACTTC. Amino acid sequence: CASSQVAGGGYEQYF. The chain carries TRBV4-3 and TRBJ2-7, with TRBD2 identical over 11 bases. Germline values: CDR1 LGHNA, CDR2 YSLEER. Losses at the gene ends were 1 base for V and 4 bases for J; bases not matched to a gene: 3. The CDR3 has 15 residues.

Remarks on this clone: An end of the junction differs from the germline gene, which may be a read error. This rearrangement joins TRBV7-8 to TRBJ2-5; tentative D call: TRBD1 (5 bases). From germline, CDR1 is SGHVS and CDR2 FQNEAQ. The CDR3 is 14 residues long. As DNA, the CDR3 is TGTGCCAGCAGCTCGACCAGGGTTCAAGGGACCCAGTACTTC. Translating gives CASSSTRVQGTQYF.

The V gene is TRBV2, the J gene TRBJ2-5; D might be TRBD1 (7 bases). Germline CDR1 is SNHLY and CDR2 is FYNNEI. The CDR3 is 11 residues long. V was pared by 10 bases and J by 4 bases, with 10 bases between. The CDR3: CATQGGETQYF. The DNA for the CDR3 is TGTGCCACCCAGGGGGGAGAGACCCAGTACTTC.

The chain links TRBV4-1 to TRBJ2-2; 7 bases line up with TRBD2. There are 16 residues in the CDR3. J was trimmed by 5 bases and V by 6 bases; bases with no gene match: 12. The V gene's germline CDR1 is MGHRA and CDR2 YSYEKL. The CDR3 spells CASSRLAGVWTGELFF. CDR3 coding DNA: TGCGCCAGCAGTCGGTTGGCGGGAGTGTGGACCGGGGAGCTGTTTTTT.

The rearrangement links TRBV7-6 to TRBJ2-1; TRBD2 matches at 12 bases. Germline V gives CDR1 SGHVS, CDR2 FNYEAQ. This CDR3 comprises 18 residues. With 4 bases clipped from V and 3 bases from J, the junction kept 10 bases outside the gene matches. The CDR3 bases are TGTGCCAGCAGCTCTACTAGCGGGAGGCCAGGGAGCTACAATGAGCAGTTCTTC. Its protein product is CASSSTSGRPGSYNEQFF.

V usage is TRBV27 and J usage is TRBJ1-1; no definite D call. CDR1 is MNHEY, CDR2 SMNVEV, per germline (reference sequence). V lost 5 bases to trimming and J lost 4 bases, with 11 bases between them. The CDR3 length is 13 residues. CDR3 nucleotide sequence: TGTGCCAGCAGTCCTAAAACTGGCACTGAAGCTTTCTTT. This codes for CASSPKTGTEAFF.

V usage is TRBV15 and J usage is TRBJ2-4; 8 nucleotides agree with TRBD1. CDR1 and CDR2 from the germline V gene are LNHNV and YYDKDF (reference sequence). The V gene end was trimmed by 5 bases and the J gene end by 0 bases; junction bases not matched to a gene: 6. The CDR3 contains 16 residues. The CDR3 loop reads CATSPGQDIAKNIQYF. For the CDR3, the DNA is TGTGCCACCAGCCCGGGACAGGATATAGCCAAAAACATTCAGTACTTC.

The chain recombines TRBV27 with TRBJ2-7; 15 positions agree with TRBD2. The germline CDR1 and CDR2 sequences are MNHEY and SMNVEV (reference sequence). This CDR3 has 16 amino acids. Unmatched junction bases numbered 1, after V lost 0 bases and J lost 4 bases. The CDR3 protein is CASSLSGLAGGYEQYF. The CDR3 DNA sequence: TGTGCCAGCAGTTTATCGGGACTAGCGGGAGGATACGAGCAGTACTTC.

This chain joins TRBV5-1 and TRBJ2-7, with 13 bases aligning to TRBD2. Germline V lookup: CDR1 SGHRS, CDR2 YFSETQ. The CDR3 spans 16 residues. V lost 7 bases to trimming and J lost 6 bases; unmatched junction nucleotides: 13. The CDR3 region has the DNA TGCGCCAGCGGCAGGACTAGCGGGAGTGTTGCGGGCGAGCAGTACTTC. This gives the protein CASGRTSGSVAGEQYF.

This chain uses TRBV5-1 with TRBJ2-2; TRBD2 matches at 9 bases. From germline, CDR1 is SGHRS and CDR2 YFSETQ. CDR3 length: 16 amino acids. Trimming cost V 1 base and J 4 bases; bases outside gene matches: 5. This CDR3 is CASSLRSGRPTGELFF. CDR3 sequence (DNA): TGCGCCAGCAGCTTGAGGAGCGGGAGGCCCACCGGGGAGCTGTTTTTT.

The V gene is TRBV11-2, the J gene TRBJ2-1; 8 positions agree with TRBD2. CDR3 length: 15 residues. J was trimmed by 5 bases and V by 5 bases; bases with no gene match: 8. Germline V gives CDR1 SGHAT, CDR2 FQNNGV. The CDR3 here is CASSRGLEKNNEQFF. As DNA, the CDR3 is TGTGCCAGCAGCAGGGGACTAGAAAAAAACAATGAGCAGTTCTTC.

The chain combines TRBV28 with TRBJ1-5; D is unclear. V lost 6 bases to trimming and J lost 7 bases, with 13 bases between them. The germline gives CDR1 MDHEN, CDR2 SYDVKM. This CDR3 comprises 13 residues. CDR3 bases: TGTGCCAGCAGCCTAAGAGGGTTCCAGCCCCAGCATTTT. This translates into CASSLRGFQPQHF.